This TCR beta chain was captured in a study of human T cells and chemical hapten exposure. Study overall: Recorded diagnoses among the mostly female patients were alopecia areata, totalis or universalis. Notes on the study in general: Sensitization with DPC brought no change to TCRs above 1 in 1000 in frequency.

Indicated time point: patch test 1, 2 weeks after DPC sensitization. Treatment here: therapeutic diphenylcyclopropenone sensitization with weekly scalp DPC. Extraction yielded total RNA from whole blood (unfractionated). This CDR3 has 11 amino acids. Trimming shortened V by 2 bases and J by 10 bases, and 9 bases separated the two germline ends. Germline assignment: CDR1 SQVTM and CDR2 ANQGSEA. Via MiXCR, TCRdb re-called the RACE reads, giving one row per CDR3 protein. This table holds about 35,000 distinct CDR3 sequences, about 6.3% found once. This clonotype was seen at least ten times. Antigen specificity is unknown.

V and J are TRBV29-1 and TRBJ2-1; D is unclear. The source material was whole blood, sampled in connection with sensitization to the hapten diphenylcyclopropenone (DPC). This clonotype was obtained from a woman aged 25 to 39 with alopecia areata. Some clones in this sample may be carry-over from other donors' samples. The CDR3 DNA is TGCAGCGTTGAACCCACCAAGGAGCAGTTCTTC. As protein: CSVEPTKEQFF.